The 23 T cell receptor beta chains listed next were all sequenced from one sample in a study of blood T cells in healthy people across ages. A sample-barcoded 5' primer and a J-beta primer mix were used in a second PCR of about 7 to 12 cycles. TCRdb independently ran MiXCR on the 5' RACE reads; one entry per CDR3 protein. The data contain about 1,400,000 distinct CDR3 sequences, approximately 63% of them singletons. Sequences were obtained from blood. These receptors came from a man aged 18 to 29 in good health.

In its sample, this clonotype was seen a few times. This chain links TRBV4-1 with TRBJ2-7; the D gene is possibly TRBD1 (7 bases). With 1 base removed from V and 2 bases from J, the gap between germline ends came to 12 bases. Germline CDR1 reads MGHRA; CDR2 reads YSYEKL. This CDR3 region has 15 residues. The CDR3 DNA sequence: TGCGCCAGCAGCCAAGGTCAGGGGGGAACCTACGAGCAGTACTTC. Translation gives CASSQGQGGTYEQYF.

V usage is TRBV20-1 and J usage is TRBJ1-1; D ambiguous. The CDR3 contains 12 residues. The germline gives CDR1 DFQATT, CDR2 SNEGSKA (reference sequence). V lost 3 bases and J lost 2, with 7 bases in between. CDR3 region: CSARDGNTEAFF. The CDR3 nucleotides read TGCAGTGCTAGGGACGGAAACACTGAAGCTTTCTTT.

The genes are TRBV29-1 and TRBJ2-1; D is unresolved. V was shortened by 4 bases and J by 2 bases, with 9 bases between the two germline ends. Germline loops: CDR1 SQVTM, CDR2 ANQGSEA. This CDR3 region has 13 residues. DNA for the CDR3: TGCAGCGTTGTGGCAGTTACCTACAATGAGCAGTTCTTC. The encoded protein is CSVVAVTYNEQFF.

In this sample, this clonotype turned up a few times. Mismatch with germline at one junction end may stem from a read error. CDR3 loop: CASSLAGGRSEQYF. The CDR3, as DNA: TGTGCCAGCAGCCTAGCGGGGGGGCGGAGCGAGCAGTACTTC. The chain carries TRBV7-6 and TRBJ2-7; 12 nucleotides line up with TRBD2. Germline V gene lookup returns CDR1 SGHVS and CDR2 FNYEAQ. This CDR3 has 14 amino acids.

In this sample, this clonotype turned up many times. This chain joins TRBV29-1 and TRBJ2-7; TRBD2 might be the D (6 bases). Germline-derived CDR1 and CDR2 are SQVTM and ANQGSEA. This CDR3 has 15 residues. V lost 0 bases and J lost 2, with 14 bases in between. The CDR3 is CSVEEAGTETYEQYF. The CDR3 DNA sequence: TGCAGCGTTGAAGAGGCCGGGACTGAGACCTACGAGCAGTACTTC.

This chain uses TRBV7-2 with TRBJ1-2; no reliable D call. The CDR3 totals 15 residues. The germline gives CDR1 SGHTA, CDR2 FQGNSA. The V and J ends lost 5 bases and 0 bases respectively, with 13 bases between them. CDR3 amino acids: CASSNGPSSNYGYTF. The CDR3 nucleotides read TGTGCCAGCAGCAATGGACCGAGTTCTAACTATGGCTACACCTTC.

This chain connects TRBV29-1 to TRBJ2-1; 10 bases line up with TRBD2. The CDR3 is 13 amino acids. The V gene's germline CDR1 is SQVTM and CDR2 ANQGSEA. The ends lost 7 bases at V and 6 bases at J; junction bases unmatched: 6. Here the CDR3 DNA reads TGCAGCGCGATTAGCGGGGGGCCCAATGAGCAGTTCTTC. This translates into CSAISGGPNEQFF.

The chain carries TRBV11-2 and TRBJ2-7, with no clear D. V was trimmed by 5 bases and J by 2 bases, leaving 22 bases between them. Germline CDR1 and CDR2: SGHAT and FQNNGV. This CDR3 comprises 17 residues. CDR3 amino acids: CASSLRLDFDRPYEQYF. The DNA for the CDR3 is TGTGCCAGCAGCCTTCGGTTAGATTTCGATAGGCCCTACGAGCAGTACTTC.

CDR3 in amino acids: CASSHLRGGIGYGYTF. Written as DNA, the CDR3 is TGCGCCAGCAGCCACCTCAGAGGGGGGATCGGCTATGGCTACACCTTC. This chain links TRBV4-1 with TRBJ1-2; possible D gene TRBD1, 6 bases. The CDR3 contains 16 residues. V was pared by 3 bases and J by 4 bases, with 18 bases between. Germline values: CDR1 MGHRA, CDR2 YSYEKL.

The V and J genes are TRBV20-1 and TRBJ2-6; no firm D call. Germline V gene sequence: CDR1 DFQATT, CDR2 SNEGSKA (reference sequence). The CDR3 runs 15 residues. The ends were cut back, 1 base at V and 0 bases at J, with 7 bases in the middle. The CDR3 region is CSARGAYSGANVLTF. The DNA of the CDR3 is TGCAGTGCTAGAGGAGCGTACTCTGGGGCCAACGTCCTGACTTTC.

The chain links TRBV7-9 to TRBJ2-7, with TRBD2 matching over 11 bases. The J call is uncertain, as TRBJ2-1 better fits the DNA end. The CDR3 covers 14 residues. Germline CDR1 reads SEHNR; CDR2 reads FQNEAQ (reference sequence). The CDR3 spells CASSGLAGGGEQFF. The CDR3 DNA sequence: TGTGCCAGCAGCGGGCTAGCGGGAGGTGGTGAGCAGTTCTTC.

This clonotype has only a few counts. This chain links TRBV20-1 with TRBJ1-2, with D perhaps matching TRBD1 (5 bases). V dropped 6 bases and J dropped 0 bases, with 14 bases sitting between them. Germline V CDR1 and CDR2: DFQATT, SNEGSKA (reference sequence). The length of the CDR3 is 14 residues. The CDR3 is CSATGDGSNYGYTF. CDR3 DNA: TGCAGTGCAACGGGGGATGGATCTAACTATGGCTACACCTTC.

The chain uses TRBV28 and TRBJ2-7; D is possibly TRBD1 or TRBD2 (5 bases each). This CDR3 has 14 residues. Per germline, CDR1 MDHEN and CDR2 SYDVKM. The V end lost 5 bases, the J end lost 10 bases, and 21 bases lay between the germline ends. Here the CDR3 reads CASSDGTLQEAQYF. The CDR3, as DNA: TGTGCCAGCAGTGACGGGACGCTCCAAGAGGCCCAGTACTTC.

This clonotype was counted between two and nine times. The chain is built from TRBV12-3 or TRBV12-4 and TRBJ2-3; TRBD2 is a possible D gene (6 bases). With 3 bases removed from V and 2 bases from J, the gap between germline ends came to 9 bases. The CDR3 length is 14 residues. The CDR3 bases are TGTGCCAGCAGTTTTGGAGGGGCCACAGATACGCAGTATTTT. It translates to CASSFGGATDTQYF.

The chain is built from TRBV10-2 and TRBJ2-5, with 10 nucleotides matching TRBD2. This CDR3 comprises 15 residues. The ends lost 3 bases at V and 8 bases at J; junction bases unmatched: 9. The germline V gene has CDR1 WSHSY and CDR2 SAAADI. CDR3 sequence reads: CASSDSGGIKRTQYF. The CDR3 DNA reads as TGCGCCAGCAGTGATAGCGGGGGGATCAAGAGAACCCAGTACTTC.

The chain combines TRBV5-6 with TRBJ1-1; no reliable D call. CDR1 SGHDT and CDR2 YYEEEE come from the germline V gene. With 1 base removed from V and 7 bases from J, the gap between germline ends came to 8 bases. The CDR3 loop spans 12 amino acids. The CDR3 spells CASSLLASEAFF. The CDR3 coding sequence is TGTGCCAGCAGCTTGTTGGCAAGTGAAGCTTTCTTT.

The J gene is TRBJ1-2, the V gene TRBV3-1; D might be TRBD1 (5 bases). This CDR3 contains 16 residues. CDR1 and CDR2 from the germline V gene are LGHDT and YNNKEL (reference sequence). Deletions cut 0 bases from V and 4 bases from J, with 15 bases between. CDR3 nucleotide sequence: TGTGCCAGCAGCCAAGATCTCAGGGTCCTCGCCTATGGCTACACCTTC. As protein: CASSQDLRVLAYGYTF.

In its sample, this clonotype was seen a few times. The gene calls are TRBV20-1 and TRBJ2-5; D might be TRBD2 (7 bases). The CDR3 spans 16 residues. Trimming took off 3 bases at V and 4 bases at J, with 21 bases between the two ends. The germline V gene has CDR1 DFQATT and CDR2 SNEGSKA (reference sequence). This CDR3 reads CSARSPRGLTSETQYF. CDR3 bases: TGCAGTGCTAGGAGTCCGCGGGGGCTAACCTCAGAGACCCAGTACTTC.

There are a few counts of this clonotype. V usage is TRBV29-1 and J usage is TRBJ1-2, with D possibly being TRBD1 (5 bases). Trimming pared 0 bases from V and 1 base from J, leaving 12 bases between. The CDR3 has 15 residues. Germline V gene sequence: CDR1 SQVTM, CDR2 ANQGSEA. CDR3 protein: CSVEDLGRDNYGYTF. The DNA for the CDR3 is TGCAGCGTTGAAGATCTAGGCAGGGATAACTATGGCTACACCTTC.

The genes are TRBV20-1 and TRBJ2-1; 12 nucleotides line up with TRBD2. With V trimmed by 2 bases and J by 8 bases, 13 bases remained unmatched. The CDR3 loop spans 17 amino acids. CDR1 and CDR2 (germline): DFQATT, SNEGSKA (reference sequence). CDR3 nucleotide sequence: TGCAGTGCTAGATCTAGCGGGAGGGCCCTCAGGGTCGATGAGCAGTTCTTC. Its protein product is CSARSSGRALRVDEQFF.

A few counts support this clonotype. The CDR3 loop reads CASSRAAPSADTQYF. The CDR3 DNA sequence: TGTGCCAGCTCCCGGGCAGCCCCGAGTGCAGATACGCAGTATTTT. V and J are TRBV6-2 or TRBV6-3 and TRBJ2-3; no definite D call. CDR1 is MNHEY, CDR2 SVGEGT, per germline. The germline V and J ends were trimmed by 8 bases and 4 bases, with 19 bases remaining between them. This CDR3 region has 15 residues.

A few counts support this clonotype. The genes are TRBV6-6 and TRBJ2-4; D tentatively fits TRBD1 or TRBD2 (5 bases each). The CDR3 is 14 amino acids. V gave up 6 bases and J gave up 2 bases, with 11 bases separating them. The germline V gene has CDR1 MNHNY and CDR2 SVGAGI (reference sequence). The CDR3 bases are TGTGCCAGCAGCCATGGGGGACCCAAAAACATTCAGTACTTC. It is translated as CASSHGGPKNIQYF.

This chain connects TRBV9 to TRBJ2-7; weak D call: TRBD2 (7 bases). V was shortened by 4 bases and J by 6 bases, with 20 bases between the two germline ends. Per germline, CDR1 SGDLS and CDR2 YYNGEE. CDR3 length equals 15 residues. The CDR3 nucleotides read TGTGCCAGCAGCAGAACCGGACTAGGGGGGCTCGAGCAGTACTTC. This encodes CASSRTGLGGLEQYF.